Following are 22 T cell receptor beta chains from one sample sequenced in a study of T cells in Graves' hyperthyroidism and ophthalmopathy. Amplified TCR beta CDR3 regions came from RNA transcripts. Researchers ran a first-round RT-PCR on the TCR CDR3 using the HTBI primer set. Via MiXCR, TCRdb re-called the multiplex PCR reads, giving one row per CDR3 protein. The sample lists approximately 630,000 distinct CDR3 sequences, around 15% occurring once. The sequenced sample was blood. Source of these receptors: a woman in her twenties or thirties with Graves' hyperthyroidism.

The chain combines TRBV6-5 with TRBJ1-6, with no clear D. V was trimmed by 3 bases and J by 0 bases, leaving 9 bases between them. This CDR3 spans 16 amino acids. The germline CDR1 and CDR2 sequences are MNHEY and SVGAGI. CDR3: CASSYTPSSYNSPLHF. DNA of the CDR3: TGTGCCAGCAGTTATACCCCGAGCTCCTATAATTCACCCCTCCACTTT.

This clonotype was counted at least ten times. This rearrangement joins TRBV12-3 or TRBV12-4 to TRBJ2-7; the D is unclear. This CDR3 has 14 residues. V was trimmed by 1 base and J by 0 bases, leaving 7 bases between them. The CDR3 DNA reads as TGTGCCAGCAGTTTAGGTTTGAACTCCTACGAGCAGTACTTC. Its protein product is CASSLGLNSYEQYF.

This clonotype has at least ten counts. The chain links TRBV6-1 to TRBJ2-1, with 10 nucleotides matching TRBD2. V shed 5 bases, J shed 6 bases, and the junction held 10 bases outside the gene matches. CDR1 is MNHNS and CDR2 is SASEGT in the germline V gene. The CDR3 has 16 amino acids. CDR3 loop: CASSHILAGGSNEQFF. CDR3 bases: TGTGCCAGCAGTCACATCTTAGCGGGAGGAAGCAATGAGCAGTTCTTC.

The table lists this clonotype with a few counts. The V call is TRBV20-1, the J call TRBJ1-2, with D hard to call. Germline loops: CDR1 DFQATT, CDR2 SNEGSKA (reference sequence). V gave up 0 bases and J gave up 4 bases, with 9 bases separating them. The CDR3 is 13 residues long. CDR3 amino acids: CSARDWESYGYTF. CDR3 in DNA: TGCAGTGCTAGAGATTGGGAGAGCTATGGCTACACCTTC.

V usage is TRBV25-1 and J usage is TRBJ1-4; possible D gene TRBD1, 5 bases. Germline V gives CDR1 MGHDK, CDR2 SYGVNS. The CDR3 totals 15 residues. Trimming pared 7 bases from V and 0 bases from J, leaving 12 bases between. The CDR3 loop reads CASNPTGATNEKLFF. The CDR3 DNA is TGTGCCAGCAACCCTACGGGGGCAACTAATGAAAAACTGTTTTTT. The full variable domain, in which reference TRBV25-1 and TRBJ1-4 provide the parts outside the CDR3, is EADIYQTPRYLVIGTGKKITLECSQTMGHDKMYWYQQDPGMELHLIHYSYGVNSTEKGDLSSESTVSRIRTEHFPLTLESARPSHTSQYLCASNPTGATNEKLFFGSGTQLSVL.

This clonotype has more than one count but fewer than ten. The genes are TRBV5-1 and TRBJ2-7, with TRBD2 matching over 9 bases. Trimming cost V 7 bases and J 5 bases; bases outside gene matches: 7. Germline values: CDR1 SGHRS, CDR2 YFSETQ. This CDR3 has 13 residues. CDR3: CASRGLASHEQYF. Written as DNA, the CDR3 is TGCGCCAGCCGGGGACTAGCCAGTCACGAGCAGTACTTC.

The sample holds many counts of this clonotype. The chain combines TRBV2 with TRBJ2-3, with D possibly matching TRBD2 (6 bases). The CDR3 totals 15 residues. Per germline, CDR1 SNHLY and CDR2 FYNNEI. Trimming cost V 3 bases and J 0 bases, with 10 bases left between them. CDR3 coding DNA: TGTGCCAGCAGTGACGCGGGATCTAGCACAGATACGCAGTATTTT. Amino acids: CASSDAGSSTDTQYF.

This clonotype was observed many times. The chain carries TRBV7-8 and TRBJ1-1; a weak D match, TRBD1 (6 bases). Germline CDR1 SGHVS, CDR2 FQNEAQ. The CDR3 loop spans 14 amino acids. Trimming removed 3 bases from V and 3 bases from J, with 11 bases in between. The CDR3 DNA sequence: TGTGCCAGCAGCTTCACAGGGAGCTACACTGAAGCTTTCTTT. Protein product: CASSFTGSYTEAFF.

The CDR3 loop is CASSPLWGTDGNQPQHF. Here the CDR3 DNA reads TGTGCCAGCAGCCCATTGTGGGGAACAGATGGCAATCAGCCCCAGCATTTT. The chain recombines TRBV7-8 with TRBJ1-5; D is uncertain. Germline lookup yields CDR1 SGHVS and CDR2 FQNEAQ. The CDR3 runs 17 residues. The V and J ends lost 5 bases and 2 bases respectively, with 19 bases between them.

This clonotype was seen a handful of times. The chain is built from TRBV25-1 and TRBJ2-5; D is perhaps TRBD2 (5 bases). This CDR3 has 13 residues. The V end lost 7 bases, the J end lost 2 bases, and 11 bases lay between the germline ends. The germline V gene has CDR1 MGHDK and CDR2 SYGVNS. The CDR3 DNA reads as TGTGCCAGCATCCAAACGGGACAAGAGACCCAGTACTTC. Its protein is CASIQTGQETQYF.

V is TRBV7-8 and J is TRBJ1-2; D remains unclear. V was trimmed by 4 bases and J by 0 bases, leaving 18 bases between them. The CDR3 is 17 amino acids. The germline V gene has CDR1 SGHVS and CDR2 FQNEAQ. CDR3 amino acids: CASSSGRVLVSNYGYTF. CDR3 nucleotides: TGTGCCAGCAGCTCTGGACGCGTGTTGGTGTCTAACTATGGCTACACCTTC.

This clonotype was detected ten times or more. The chain uses TRBV5-1 and TRBJ2-3; no clear D. V lost 0 bases and J 4 bases, leaving 9 bases between the germline ends. Germline CDR1 reads SGHRS; CDR2 reads YFSETQ. The CDR3 runs 14 residues. CDR3 in amino acids: CASSLAYGPDTQYF. As DNA, the CDR3 is TGCGCCAGCAGCTTGGCCTACGGCCCAGATACGCAGTATTTT.

This clonotype was observed at least ten times. The V call is TRBV11-2, the J call TRBJ1-5; possible D gene TRBD1, 6 bases. V was shortened by 5 bases and J by 2 bases, with 13 bases between the two germline ends. Germline lookup yields CDR1 SGHAT and CDR2 FQNNGV. This CDR3 has 15 residues. The CDR3 here is CASSLGAVGNQPQHF. The DNA for the CDR3 is TGTGCCAGCAGCCTGGGGGCGGTGGGCAATCAGCCCCAGCATTTT. Looking up the rest from reference TRBV11-2 and TRBJ1-5 gives the full variable domain: EAGVAQSPRYKIIEKRQSVAFWCNPISGHATLYWYQQILGQGPKLLIQFQNNGVVDDSQLPKDRFSAERLKGVDSTLKIQPAKLEDSAVYLCASSLGAVGNQPQHFGDGTRLSIL.

Ten or more counts support this clonotype. J is TRBJ2-7 and V is TRBV12-3 or TRBV12-4; 9 bases fit TRBD1. Unmatched junction bases numbered 5, after V lost 3 bases and J lost 2 bases. This CDR3 spans 15 amino acids. CDR3 amino acids: CASSFADRGAYEQYF. The CDR3 coding sequence is TGTGCCAGCAGTTTCGCCGACAGGGGGGCCTACGAGCAGTACTTC.

In its sample, this clonotype was seen many times. The chain carries TRBV20-1 and TRBJ2-3; D is perhaps TRBD1 (6 bases). The germline gives CDR1 DFQATT, CDR2 SNEGSKA (reference sequence). Trimming shortened V by 5 bases and J by 6 bases, and 15 bases separated the two germline ends. CDR3 length: 13 amino acids. This CDR3 is CSAQRQDGDTQYF. In DNA form, the CDR3 reads TGCAGTGCTCAAAGACAGGATGGGGATACGCAGTATTTT.

In this sample, this clonotype turned up many times. The chain is built from TRBV12-3 or TRBV12-4 and TRBJ2-5, with 14 bases aligning to TRBD2. V was clipped by 5 bases and J by 4 bases; unmatched bases: 9. This CDR3 spans 17 amino acids. CDR3 loop: CASSPHPGLAGGETQYF. DNA of the CDR3: TGTGCCAGCAGTCCACACCCTGGACTAGCGGGAGGAGAGACCCAGTACTTC.

This clonotype was detected many times. V and J are TRBV7-2 and TRBJ2-3; TRBD2 agrees at 7 bases. Germline CDR1 SGHTA, CDR2 FQGNSA. The CDR3 consists of 14 residues. V was pared by 8 bases and J by 0 bases, with 5 bases of the junction left unmatched. The CDR3 DNA is TGTGCCAGCCAGACCGGGAGGAGCACAGATACGCAGTATTTT. This codes for CASQTGRSTDTQYF.

This clonotype has more than one count but fewer than ten. V gene TRBV2 combines with J gene TRBJ1-5; D perhaps matches TRBD1 (6 bases). Germline CDR1 SNHLY, CDR2 FYNNEI. Trimming shortened V by 5 bases and J by 3 bases, and 17 bases separated the two germline ends. This CDR3 has 16 residues. The CDR3 DNA is TGTGCCAGCAGTCGGGCCCGGGGGGGCTTCAATCAGCCCCAGCATTTT. Its protein is CASSRARGGFNQPQHF.

This clonotype was recorded many times. The J gene is TRBJ2-7, the V gene TRBV28; D remains unclear. Between the trimmed V and J ends, which lost 8 bases and 3 bases, there was a span of 14 bases. This CDR3 region has 13 residues. The germline V gene encodes CDR1 MDHEN and CDR2 SYDVKM. The CDR3 loop is CASLSTTYYEQYF. CDR3 sequence (DNA): TGTGCCAGCTTAAGCACAACTTACTACGAGCAGTACTTC. The full variable domain, with the rest looked up from reference TRBV28 and TRBJ2-7, is DVKVTQSSRYLVKRTGEKVFLECVQDMDHENMFWYRQDPGLGLRLIYFSYDVKMKEKGDIPEGYSVSREKKERFSLILESASTNQTSMYLCASLSTTYYEQYFGPGTRLTVT.

This clonotype was observed a few times. This chain links TRBV18 with TRBJ2-5, with unresolved D. The CDR3 runs to 14 residues. CDR1 is KGHSH and CDR2 is LQKENI in the germline V gene. V shed 6 bases and J shed 2 bases, with 13 bases lying between them. Written as DNA, the CDR3 is TGTGCCAGCTCCACGGCCCCCCCACAAGAGACCCAGTACTTC. This translates into CASSTAPPQETQYF.

This chain connects TRBV6-5 to TRBJ1-1; TRBD1 agrees at 8 bases. J was trimmed by 11 bases and V by 2 bases; bases with no gene match: 4. Germline CDR1 MNHEY, CDR2 SVGAGI. The CDR3 consists of 12 residues. CDR3 sequence: CASSYPGGEAFF. The CDR3, as DNA: TGTGCCAGCAGTTACCCAGGGGGCGAGGCTTTCTTT.

Ten or more counts support this clonotype. The rearrangement uses TRBV2 and TRBJ2-1, with D possibly matching TRBD2 (5 bases). The germline V gene encodes CDR1 SNHLY and CDR2 FYNNEI. The CDR3 extends over 16 amino acids. V was cut by 6 bases and J by 4 bases, with 19 bases left in between. In nucleotides, the CDR3 is TGTGCCAGCAGCATGAGGGTAACTTACCTTTACAATGAGCAGTTCTTC. It yields the protein CASSMRVTYLYNEQFF.